The clone carrying this T cell receptor beta chain appeared a single time. Antigen specificity is unknown. V was clipped by 3 bases and J by 2 bases, with 14 bases between them. Per the germline V gene, CDR1 is LNHNV and CDR2 is YYDKDF (reference sequence). CDR3 length: 16 amino acids. The record originates from a study of T cells in Graves' hyperthyroidism and ophthalmopathy. Study outcomes and limitations: Model output signaled ophthalmopathy a median 6.5 months ahead of onset.

Authors of the study amplified TCR beta CDR3 regions from RNA transcripts. With the HTBI primer set, the TCR CDR3 went through a first round of RT-PCR. TCRdb re-derived calls from the multiplex PCR reads in MiXCR, one entry per CDR3 protein. The profile shows hundreds of thousands of distinct CDR3 sequences, 14% of them singletons. This clonotype was obtained from a woman under 30 with Graves' hyperthyroidism. Sequencing used blood. The genes are TRBV15 and TRBJ1-5, with D possibly matching TRBD1 (5 bases). The CDR3 sequence: CATSSSGASGNQPQHF. CDR3 coding DNA: TGTGCCACCAGCAGTAGCGGGGCTTCGGGCAATCAGCCCCAGCATTTT. The full variable domain, its missing parts supplied by reference TRBV15 and TRBJ1-5, is DAMVIQNPRYQVTQFGKPVTLSCSQTLNHNVMYWYQQKSSQAPKLLFHYYDKDFNNEADTPDNFQSRRPNTSFCFLDIRSPGLGDTAMYLCATSSSGASGNQPQHFGDGTRLSIL.